Listed below are T cell receptor beta chains from one sample, sequenced in a study of post-analysis software for immune sequencing data. TCRdb called the PCR reads again in MiXCR, with one record for every CDR3 protein. Counted here are roughly 600,000 distinct CDR3 sequences, 44% occurring once; the ten biggest clones make up over 1.5%. Sample: blood. These receptors originate from a girl between 10 and 17 years old with multiple sclerosis. Both conserved end residues are part of each CDR3. A D gene is named only where the DNA matches it firmly. Size is stated for part of the rows, as once, few or many counts, or as a class when the clone is expanded.

clone_size,j_call,v_call,d_call,cdr3_aa,cdr3_nt
.,TRBJ2-1,TRBV7-9,.,CASSSKGIAKGDEQFF,TGTGCCAGCAGCTCCAAAGGGATTGCCAAGGGCGATGAGCAGTTCTTC
.,TRBJ2-5,TRBV6-5,.,CASSYGRAQETQYF,TGTGCCAGCAGTTACGGGCGGGCCCAAGAGACCCAGTACTTC
few,TRBJ2-4,TRBV2,TRBD2,CASGPREGIMGNIQYF,TGTGCCAGCGGGCCAAGGGAGGGGATTATGGGAAACATTCAGTACTTC
.,TRBJ2-1,TRBV10-3,.,CATQGGKNPYNEQFF,TGTGCCACTCAGGGGGGGAAGAACCCCTACAATGAGCAGTTCTTC
.,TRBJ2-5,TRBV12-3/TRBV12-4,TRBD1,CATRQGWETQYF,TGTGCCACCAGACAGGGTTGGGAGACCCAGTACTTC
many,TRBJ2-1,TRBV6-6,.,CASRDNEQFF,TGTGCCAGCAGGGATAATGAGCAGTTCTTC
few,TRBJ1-1,TRBV20-1,.,CSARGGVGSEAFF,TGCAGTGCTAGAGGGGGGGTGGGCTCTGAAGCTTTCTTT
.,TRBJ2-1,TRBV29-1,TRBD1,CSVPRPGQGFPNEQFF,TGCAGCGTCCCCAGGCCCGGACAGGGGTTCCCCAATGAGCAGTTCTTC
few,TRBJ1-2,TRBV19,.,CASSSPGTHYGYTF,TGTGCCAGTAGTAGCCCAGGGACTCACTATGGCTACACCTTC
.,TRBJ1-1,TRBV12-3/TRBV12-4,.,CASRQDRGVVGTEAFF,TGTGCCAGCAGGCAGGACAGAGGGGTTGTCGGCACTGAAGCTTTCTTT
few,TRBJ2-3,TRBV20-1,.,CSARGLVGAGGDTQYF,TGCAGTGCTAGAGGACTCGTAGGGGCTGGCGGGGATACGCAGTATTTT
once,TRBJ2-4,TRBV7-2,TRBD1,CASSVDRDPQYF,TGTGCCAGCAGCGTCGACAGGGACCCGCAGTACTTC
few,TRBJ2-7,TRBV12-3/TRBV12-4,TRBD1,CASSLTIRDRGRSRYEQYF,TGTGCCAGCAGCTTGACAATCCGGGACAGGGGGCGATCCCGATACGAGCAGTACTTC
.,TRBJ2-6,TRBV12-3/TRBV12-4,.,CASTRGAGANVLTF,TGTGCCAGCACGAGAGGTGCTGGGGCCAACGTCCTGACTTTC
.,TRBJ2-7,TRBV29-1,TRBD1,CSVAGGAEEQYF,TGCAGCGTTGCAGGGGGCGCGGAGGAGCAGTACTTC
few,TRBJ2-7,TRBV2,.,CASSYPGPYEQYF,TGTGCCAGCAGTTATCCGGGACCCTACGAGCAGTACTTC
.,TRBJ1-1,TRBV29-1,TRBD1,CSVGQGSRAFF,TGCAGCGTGGGACAGGGTTCAAGGGCTTTCTTT
.,TRBJ2-5,TRBV4-1,TRBD1,CASKFGQGAGQETQYF,TGCGCCAGCAAGTTCGGGCAGGGGGCGGGTCAAGAGACCCAGTACTTC
.,TRBJ1-5,TRBV11-1,.,CASSPDRRQPQHF,TGTGCCAGCAGCCCGGATCGGCGGCAGCCCCAGCATTTT
.,TRBJ2-7,TRBV7-9,.,CASSTPPGDTGSYEQYF,TGTGCCAGCAGCACACCGCCTGGGGACACAGGCTCCTACGAGCAGTACTTC
.,TRBJ2-7,TRBV5-1,.,CASSLIIRGSPYEQYF,TGCGCCAGCAGCTTGATCATTCGGGGGTCTCCCTACGAGCAGTACTTC
.,TRBJ1-1,TRBV25-1,.,CASSNSLNTEAFF,TGTGCCAGCAGCAACAGTTTGAACACTGAAGCTTTCTTT
few,TRBJ2-5,TRBV24-1,TRBD2,CATSDLRLAGETQYF,TGTGCCACCAGTGATTTGAGGCTAGCGGGCGAGACCCAGTACTTC